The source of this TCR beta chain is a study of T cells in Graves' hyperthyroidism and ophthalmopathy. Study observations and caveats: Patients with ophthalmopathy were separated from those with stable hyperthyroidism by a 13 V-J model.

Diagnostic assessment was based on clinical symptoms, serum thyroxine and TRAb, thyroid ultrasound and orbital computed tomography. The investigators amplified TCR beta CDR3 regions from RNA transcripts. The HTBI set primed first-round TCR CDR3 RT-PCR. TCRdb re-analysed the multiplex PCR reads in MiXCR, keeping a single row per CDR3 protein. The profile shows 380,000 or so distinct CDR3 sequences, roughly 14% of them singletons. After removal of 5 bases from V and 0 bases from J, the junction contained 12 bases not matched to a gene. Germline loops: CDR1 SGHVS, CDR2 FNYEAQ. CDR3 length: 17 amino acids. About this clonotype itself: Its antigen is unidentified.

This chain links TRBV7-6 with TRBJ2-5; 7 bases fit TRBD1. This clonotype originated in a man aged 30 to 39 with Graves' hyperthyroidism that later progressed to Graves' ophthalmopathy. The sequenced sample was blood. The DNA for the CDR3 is TGTGCCAGCAGCCACCAAGACAGGGTGAAAGACCAAGAGACCCAGTACTTC. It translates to CASSHQDRVKDQETQYF.